Below, one T cell receptor beta chain is given with its context. Its antigen is unknown. The sample belongs to a study of shared clonotypes between healthy human individuals. For the study at large: A couple of female and a few male donors aged 18 to 49 were enrolled. Per donor, CD8 memory used one plate, CD8 naive used two, CD4 memory used three and CD4 naive used three.

Findings and caveats of the study: In having few donors, the study represented limited genetic and exposure-history diversity.

Deep level was the assay's run setting. Clones were read by immunoSEQ multiplex PCR, and TCRdb kept only the in-frame ones, dropping some. The sample includes roughly 2 million clones, 85% to 95% of them seen just once. Sequencing input: naive CD4+ T cells sorted from blood. Subset defined: CD45RA+ positively selected. The receptor was derived from a young man in good health.

CDR3 bases: TGTGCCAGCAGTTACGACAGGAGAGCTAACTATGGCTACACCTTC. Translation gives CASSYDRRANYGYTF. This rearrangement joins TRBV6-5 to TRBJ1-2; a possible D gene is TRBD1 (6 bases). CDR1 MNHEY and CDR2 SVGAGI come from the germline V gene. The V and J ends lost 2 bases and 0 bases respectively, with 10 bases between them. The length of the CDR3 is 15 residues.